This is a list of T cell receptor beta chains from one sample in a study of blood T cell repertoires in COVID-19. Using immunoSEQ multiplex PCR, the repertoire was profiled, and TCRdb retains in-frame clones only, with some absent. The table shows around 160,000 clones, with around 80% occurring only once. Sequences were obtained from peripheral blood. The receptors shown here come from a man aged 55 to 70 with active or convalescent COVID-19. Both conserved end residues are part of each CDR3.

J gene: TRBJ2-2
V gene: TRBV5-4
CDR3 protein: CASSFRLGGTGELFF

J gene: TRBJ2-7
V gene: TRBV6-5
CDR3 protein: CASSYSPRPILYEQYF

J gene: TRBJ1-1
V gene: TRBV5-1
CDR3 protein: CASSLLTGTNTEAFF

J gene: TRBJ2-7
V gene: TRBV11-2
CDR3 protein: CASSLTGQGPYEQYF

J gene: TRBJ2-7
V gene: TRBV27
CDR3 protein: CASSPPLATGGPPSYEQYF

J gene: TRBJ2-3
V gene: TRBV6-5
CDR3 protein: CASRNSNTDTQYF

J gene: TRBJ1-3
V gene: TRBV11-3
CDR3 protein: CASSPGTGAGNTIYF

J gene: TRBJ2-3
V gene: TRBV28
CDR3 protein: CASVGRPLTDTQYF

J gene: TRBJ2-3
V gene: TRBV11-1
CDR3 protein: CASSLGSLAQYF

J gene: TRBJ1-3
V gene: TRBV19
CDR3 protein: CASSNSGNTIYF

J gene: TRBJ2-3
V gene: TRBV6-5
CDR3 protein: CASSYMGLAGAHTQYF

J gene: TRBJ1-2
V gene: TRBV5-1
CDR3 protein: CASSLAGVRGQDGYTF